A selection of T cell receptor beta chains follows, all from one sample in a study of CD8 T cells in ankylosing spondylitis. One entry per CDR3 protein results from TCRdb running MiXCR on the 5' RACE reads. The sample shows almost 400,000 distinct CDR3 sequences, about a fifth of them seen only once. The sequencing input was blood, either unsorted or a sorted T cell fraction (not recorded which). Receptors were obtained from a male donor with ankylosing spondylitis. The CDR3 runs from the conserved cysteine through the conserved F or W. Fields, in order: D gene, clone size, V gene, J gene, CDR3 protein, CDR3 DNA. The D gene is left open where the match is weak. The listing skips clone size in some rows; elsewhere it reads once, few, many or a size class.

>-|few|TRBV20-1|TRBJ2-1
CSASPTYEQFF
TGCAGTGCTAGCCCGACGTATGAGCAGTTCTTC
>-|few|TRBV14|TRBJ1-1
CASSQDPRWDTEAFF
TGTGCCAGCAGCCAAGACCCGAGGTGGGACACTGAAGCTTTCTTT
>TRBD2|many|TRBV20-1|TRBJ2-1
CSARDTGTRGSNEQFF
TGCAGTGCTAGAGACACCGGGACTAGAGGGTCCAATGAGCAGTTCTTC
>-|-|TRBV14|TRBJ2-1
CASSQDVGGKHEQFF
TGTGCCAGCAGCCAAGACGTAGGCGGGAAACATGAGCAGTTCTTC
>-|many|TRBV4-2|TRBJ2-3
CASSQDGRVDTQYF
TGTGCCAGCAGCCAAGATGGCAGGGTTGATACGCAGTATTTT
>TRBD2|few|TRBV5-1|TRBJ2-7
CASRQGLAGEEQYF
TGCGCCAGCAGACAGGGACTAGCGGGAGAAGAGCAGTACTTC
>-|few|TRBV7-9|TRBJ1-1
CASRYIGGDTEAFF
TGTGCCAGCAGGTATATTGGGGGAGACACTGAAGCTTTCTTT
>-|few|TRBV15|TRBJ1-2
CATRNGGRANYGYTF
TGTGCCACCCGCAATGGCGGCCGAGCTAACTATGGCTACACCTTC
>TRBD2|-|TRBV5-1|TRBJ2-1
CASSLTSGTNEQFF
TGCGCCAGCAGCCTGACTAGCGGGACGAATGAGCAGTTCTTC
>TRBD2|-|TRBV2|TRBJ2-7
CASIRGRATSGIYEQYF
TGTGCCAGCATCCGCGGCAGGGCGACTAGCGGGATCTACGAGCAGTACTTC
>-|-|TRBV21-1|TRBJ2-7
CASSRGLAGPVTYEQYF
TGTGCCAGCAGCAGGGGACTAGCGGGCCCGGTGACCTACGAGCAGTACTTC
>TRBD2|few|TRBV28|TRBJ2-3
CASGAGARTDTQYF
TGTGCCAGCGGAGCGGGAGCTCGCACAGATACGCAGTATTTT
>TRBD1|few|TRBV5-1|TRBJ2-3
CASSLGQGDTQYF
TGCGCCAGCAGCTTGGGACAGGGAGATACGCAGTATTTT
>-|-|TRBV6-1|TRBJ1-5
CASKGGMANQPQHF
TGTGCCAGCAAAGGGGGAATGGCCAATCAGCCCCAGCATTTT
>TRBD1|-|TRBV4-1|TRBJ2-1
CASSLNRGDEQFF
TGCGCCAGCAGCCTTAACAGGGGCGATGAGCAGTTCTTC
>-|-|TRBV28|TRBJ1-2
CASDRGRGYGYTF
TGTGCCAGCGACAGAGGGAGGGGCTATGGCTACACCTTC
>TRBD2|-|TRBV5-1|TRBJ2-2
CASSLVLAGSTGELFF
TGCGCCAGCAGCTTGGTTCTAGCGGGGAGCACCGGGGAGCTGTTTTTT
>-|-|TRBV6-1|TRBJ1-2
CASSDSRGGANYGYTF
TGTGCCAGCAGTGACAGTCGTGGCGGAGCTAACTATGGCTACACCTTC
>-|many|TRBV19|TRBJ1-1
CASSGVTEAFF
TGTGCCAGTAGTGGAGTCACTGAAGCTTTCTTT
>TRBD2|-|TRBV11-2|TRBJ2-7
CASSLSGGRSEQYF
TGTGCCAGCAGCTTATCGGGCGGGAGGAGCGAGCAGTACTTC
>TRBD1|few|TRBV4-2|TRBJ1-6
CASSQLGQGSSPLHF
TGTGCCAGCAGCCAGTTGGGACAGGGTTCCTCACCCCTCCACTTT
>TRBD1|-|TRBV20-1|TRBJ2-2
CSASSGTGAPGELFF
TGCAGTGCTAGTTCCGGGACAGGGGCCCCCGGGGAGCTGTTTTTT
>TRBD2|few|TRBV5-1|TRBJ2-2
CASNREVQTGELFF
TGCGCCAGCAATCGGGAGGTTCAAACCGGGGAGCTGTTTTTT
>-|few|TRBV30|TRBJ1-5
CAWTTGTSNQPQHF
TGTGCCTGGACGACGGGTACCAGCAATCAGCCCCAGCATTTT
>-|many|TRBV20-1|TRBJ2-1
CSARIGTLSYNEQFF
TGCAGTGCTAGAATTGGGACCCTCTCCTACAATGAGCAGTTCTTC
>-|-|TRBV12-3/TRBV12-4|TRBJ1-1
CASSSSPGGGANLMAFF
TGTGCCAGCAGTTCTTCACCCGGGGGGGGAGCCAATCTGATGGCTTTCTTT
>TRBD1|-|TRBV5-6|TRBJ2-3
CASSLAGQGADTQYF
TGTGCCAGCAGCTTGGCGGGACAGGGAGCCGATACGCAGTATTTT
>TRBD1|few|TRBV20-1|TRBJ2-7
CSATTGTGGREQYF
TGCAGTGCTACGACAGGGACAGGGGGCCGCGAGCAGTACTTC
>-|few|TRBV12-3/TRBV12-4|TRBJ1-5
CASSHRASGSNQPQHF
TGTGCCAGCAGTCACCGGGCTTCGGGTAGCAATCAGCCCCAGCATTTT
>-|few|TRBV12-3/TRBV12-4|TRBJ1-1
CASSFSGPGVTEAFF
-
>TRBD2|-|TRBV6-2/TRBV6-3|TRBJ2-3
CASSYSTSGRIWTDTQYF
TGTGCCAGCAGTTACTCGACTAGCGGGAGAATTTGGACAGATACGCAGTATTTT
>-|few|TRBV20-1|TRBJ2-1
CSVWDYNEQFF
TGCAGTGTATGGGACTACAATGAGCAGTTCTTC
>TRBD1|few|TRBV19|TRBJ1-2
CASSAQDRGGYGYTF
TGTGCCAGTAGTGCACAAGACAGGGGTGGCTATGGCTACACCTTC
>TRBD2|-|TRBV2|TRBJ2-3
CASRSARTSGSLNTQYF
TGTGCCAGCCGATCCGCCCGGACTAGCGGGAGTTTGAATACGCAGTATTTT
>-|few|TRBV11-2|TRBJ1-6
CASSPGNNSPLHF
TGTGCCAGCAGCCCAGGAAACAATTCACCCCTCCACTTT
>-|few|TRBV12-3/TRBV12-4|TRBJ2-7
CASSSGGYGEQYF
TGTGCCAGCAGTTCAGGGGGGTACGGCGAGCAGTACTTC
>TRBD2|-|TRBV19|TRBJ2-1
CASSPWTSGRDNEQFF
TGTGCCAGTAGTCCGTGGACTAGCGGGAGAGACAATGAGCAGTTCTTC
>-|few|TRBV24-1|TRBJ2-1
CATRSGRDNEQFF
TGTGCCACCAGGTCCGGTAGGGACAATGAGCAGTTCTTC
>-|few|TRBV6-1|TRBJ1-5
CASRSIRIGGNQPQHF
TGTGCCAGCAGATCTATCAGGATCGGGGGGAATCAGCCCCAGCATTTT
>TRBD2|-|TRBV20-1|TRBJ2-5
CSARILAGVETQYF
TGCAGTGCTAGAATTCTAGCGGGAGTAGAGACCCAGTACTTC
>-|few|TRBV7-2|TRBJ1-2
CASSLNRDNYGYTF
TGTGCCAGCAGCTTAAACAGGGACAACTATGGCTACACCTTC
>-|-|TRBV7-9|TRBJ1-5
CASSSGGDQPQHF
TGTGCCAGCAGCTCCGGGGGGGATCAGCCCCAGCATTTT
>-|-|TRBV6-5|TRBJ2-7
CASGRWGEQYF
TGTGCCAGCGGAAGATGGGGCGAGCAGTACTTC
>-|-|TRBV6-5|TRBJ2-1
CASSYGAGSYNEQFF
TGTGCCAGCAGTTACGGTGCAGGCTCCTACAATGAGCAGTTCTTC
>TRBD2|-|TRBV12-3/TRBV12-4|TRBJ2-2
CASRLAGGSGELFF
TGTGCCAGCAGACTAGCGGGAGGGAGCGGGGAGCTGTTTTTT
>-|few|TRBV5-1|TRBJ1-4
CASSLAGGGSEKLFF
TGCGCCAGCAGCTTGGCCGGTGGGGGAAGTGAAAAACTGTTTTTT
>-|few|TRBV5-1|TRBJ2-2
CASSLDGQNTGELFF
TGCGCCAGCAGCTTGGATGGACAAAACACCGGGGAGCTGTTTTTT
>-|-|TRBV28|TRBJ2-7
CASSSSGLSYEQYF
-
>TRBD2|-|TRBV7-9|TRBJ2-1
CASSLGLAGGLLEFF
TGTGCCAGCAGCTTAGGTCTAGCGGGAGGGCTGTTAGAGTTCTTC
>TRBD1|few|TRBV5-1|TRBJ1-6
CASSLEGQGEAPLHF
TGCGCCAGCAGCTTGGAAGGACAGGGGGAGGCACCCCTCCACTTT
>-|many|TRBV9|TRBJ2-7
CASSVTGAYEQYF
TGTGCCAGCAGCGTAACGGGAGCCTACGAGCAGTACTTC
>-|-|TRBV7-8|TRBJ2-7
CASSYPTGSYEQYF
TGTGCCAGCAGCTACCCTACAGGGTCCTACGAGCAGTACTTC
>-|-|TRBV5-6|TRBJ2-3
CASSDKTGSADTQYF
TGTGCCAGCAGCGACAAAACAGGGAGTGCAGATACGCAGTATTTT
>-|-|TRBV2|TRBJ2-7
CASTYDSPSYEQYF
TGTGCCAGCACTTATGACTCCCCTTCCTACGAGCAGTACTTC
>-|-|TRBV7-9|TRBJ1-6
CASRQEPNSPLHF
TGTGCCAGCAGGCAGGAGCCTAATTCACCCCTCCACTTT
>TRBD2|-|TRBV5-1|TRBJ2-1
CASNSLAGEGNEQFF
TGCGCCAGCAATTCTCTAGCGGGAGAAGGCAATGAGCAGTTCTTC
>-|-|TRBV7-7|TRBJ2-1
CASSLIGEDNEQFF
TGTGCCAGCAGCCTGATCGGAGAAGACAATGAGCAGTTCTTC
>TRBD1|few|TRBV20-1|TRBJ2-2
CSAGDRANTGELFF
TGCAGTGCAGGGGACAGGGCGAACACCGGGGAGCTGTTTTTT
>-|-|TRBV7-9|TRBJ1-1
CASSLRWGATEAFF
TGTGCCAGCAGCTTAAGATGGGGGGCCACTGAAGCTTTCTTT